A selection of T cell receptor beta chains follows, all from one sample in a study of CD8 T cells in ankylosing spondylitis. MiXCR, run by TCRdb on the 5' RACE reads, gives a single entry per CDR3 protein. This sample carries fewer than 350,000 distinct CDR3 sequences, 11% of them seen once, and the ten largest clones take 8% to 9.5%. The sequenced sample consisted of blood, either unsorted or a sorted T cell fraction (not recorded which). These receptors all come from a female donor with ankylosing spondylitis or in good health (not recorded which). Both conserved end residues are part of each CDR3. A D gene is named only where the DNA matches it firmly. Size is stated for part of the rows, as once, few or many counts, or as a class when the clone is expanded.

>TRBV7-2|.|.|TRBJ2-7
CASSHFQGAVPYEQYF
TGTGCCAGCAGCCACTTCCAGGGCGCCGTCCCCTACGAGCAGTACTTC
>TRBV18|many|.|TRBJ2-1
CASSLSGSNNEQFF
TGTGCCAGCTCACTCAGCGGATCCAACAATGAGCAGTTCTTC
>TRBV20-1|many|.|TRBJ1-1
CSARDMEPEAFF
TGCAGTGCTAGAGATATGGAACCTGAAGCTTTCTTT
>TRBV5-6|many|TRBD2|TRBJ2-3
CASSSPGLTDTQYF
TGTGCCAGCAGCTCACCGGGACTAACCGATACGCAGTATTTT
>TRBV10-2|few|TRBD2|TRBJ2-6
CASSEGAGSYGVGANVLTF
TGCGCCAGCAGTGAGGGAGCGGGATCCTATGGCGTGGGGGCCAACGTCCTGACTTTC
>TRBV7-3|few|.|TRBJ2-5
CASSFRDAKETQYF
TGTGCCAGCAGTTTCCGGGACGCTAAGGAGACCCAGTACTTC
>TRBV12-3/TRBV12-4|few|.|TRBJ1-5
CASSFGPVMSQPQHF
TGTGCCAGCAGTTTCGGCCCCGTGATGAGTCAGCCCCAGCATTTT
>TRBV5-1|many|TRBD1|TRBJ2-7
CASSSNRGITYEQYF
TGCGCCAGCAGCTCGAACAGGGGGATCACCTACGAGCAGTACTTC
>TRBV3-1|.|TRBD2|TRBJ2-1
CTSSPGLAGSNEQFF
TGTACCAGCAGCCCCGGACTAGCGGGGAGCAATGAGCAGTTCTTC
>TRBV7-9|few|.|TRBJ2-1
CASRWPGGEQFF
TGTGCCAGCAGGTGGCCGGGCGGTGAGCAGTTCTTC
>TRBV20-1|few|TRBD1|TRBJ2-1
CSAEDRYNEQFF
TGCAGTGCAGAGGACAGGTACAATGAGCAGTTCTTC
>TRBV12-3/TRBV12-4|few|TRBD1|TRBJ2-7
CASTGQSYEQYF
TGTGCCAGCACGGGACAGTCCTACGAGCAGTACTTC
>TRBV15|many|.|TRBJ2-1
CATSGNMYEQFF
TGTGCCACCAGCGGAAATATGTATGAGCAGTTCTTC
>TRBV10-3|few|TRBD2|TRBJ2-1
CAIRSGGVLNEQFF
TGTGCCATCAGGAGCGGGGGGGTGCTCAATGAGCAGTTCTTC
>TRBV5-1|.|TRBD2|TRBJ2-2
CASSSPGASGGTGELFF
TGCGCCAGCAGCTCGCCCGGGGCTAGCGGAGGCACCGGGGAGCTGTTTTTT
>TRBV5-1|many|TRBD2|TRBJ2-3
CASRMGGMADTQYF
TGCGCCAGCAGGATGGGGGGGATGGCAGATACGCAGTATTTT
>TRBV20-1|many|.|TRBJ1-2
CSVVPANYGYTF
TGCAGTGTGGTCCCGGCTAACTATGGCTACACCTTC
>TRBV5-1|many|TRBD1|TRBJ1-4
CASSLDRDRVEKLFF
TGCGCCAGCAGCTTGGATAGAGACAGGGTAGAAAAACTGTTTTTT
>TRBV6-2/TRBV6-3|many|TRBD2|TRBJ2-1
CASSRTSGSLYNEQFF
TGTGCCAGCAGTCGGACTAGCGGGAGTCTATACAATGAGCAGTTCTTC
>TRBV5-1|many|.|TRBJ2-1
CASRPLVLGGDIPSSYNEQFF
TGCGCCAGCAGACCTCTAGTTCTCGGCGGAGATATCCCTAGCTCCTACAATGAGCAGTTCTTC
>TRBV10-3|many|.|TRBJ1-1
CATTQGLSTEAFF
TGTGCCACCACCCAGGGTCTGAGCACTGAAGCTTTCTTT
>TRBV6-6|many|.|TRBJ1-2
CASSSPGGGGYTF
TGTGCCAGCAGCTCACCCGGGGGAGGTGGCTACACCTTC
>TRBV20-1|many|.|TRBJ1-6
CSARVPGGGSNSPLHF
TGCAGTGCTAGAGTCCCGGGTGGAGGGAGTAATTCACCCCTCCACTTT
>TRBV6-4|.|.|TRBJ2-2
CASSHYSSALANTGELFF
TGTGCCAGCAGTCACTATTCCTCCGCACTAGCGAACACCGGGGAGCTGTTTTTT
>TRBV20-1|few|.|TRBJ2-2
CSARQAGYTGELFF
TGCAGTGCTAGACAGGCGGGATACACCGGGGAGCTGTTTTTT
>TRBV5-1|few|TRBD1|TRBJ1-4
CASSPRDSSNEKLFF
TGCGCCAGCAGCCCAAGGGACAGTTCTAATGAAAAACTGTTTTTT
>TRBV5-1|once|.|TRBJ2-1
CASSLDAGSSYNEQLF
TGCGCCAGCAGCTTGGATGCTGGGAGCTCCTACAATGAGCAGCTCTTC
>TRBV5-1|many|.|TRBJ1-5
CASSLDGLGSNQPQHF
TGCGCCAGCAGCTTGGACGGACTAGGTAGCAATCAGCCCCAGCATTTT
>TRBV24-1|many|.|TRBJ2-5
CATSSPGALETQYF
TGTGCCACCAGTTCTCCCGGGGCCCTTGAGACCCAGTACTTC
>TRBV20-1|many|.|TRBJ2-5
CSAIVGAGGETQYF
TGCAGTGCTATCGTAGGGGCGGGTGGGGAGACCCAGTACTTC
>TRBV28|.|.|TRBJ2-5
CASSYGLGDRQQETQYF
TGTGCCAGCAGTTATGGGCTAGGGGACCGCCAACAAGAGACCCAGTACTTC
>TRBV5-1|many|.|TRBJ1-1
CASSLDRDRGTEAFF
TGCGCCAGCAGCTTGGACAGGGATCGGGGCACTGAAGCTTTCTTT
>TRBV12-3/TRBV12-4|many|.|TRBJ2-4
CASSLSAGVQNIQYF
TGTGCCAGCAGTTTATCCGCAGGGGTTCAAAACATTCAGTACTTC
>TRBV5-1|many|.|TRBJ1-1
CASSSQTVNTEAFF
TGCGCCAGCAGCTCCCAGACAGTGAACACTGAAGCTTTCTTT
>TRBV19|.|.|TRBJ1-2
CASSTINYGYTF
TGTGCCAGTAGCACCATCAACTATGGCTACACCTTC
>TRBV5-6|many|TRBD1|TRBJ2-3
CASSFSGQGRTDTQYF
TGTGCCAGCAGCTTTAGCGGACAGGGAAGGACAGATACGCAGTATTTT
>TRBV12-3/TRBV12-4|.|.|TRBJ2-3
CASSLRQFGDTQYF
TGTGCCAGCAGTTTACGACAGTTTGGAGATACGCAGTATTTT
>TRBV7-2|many|.|TRBJ2-1
CASSLETGQNGQFF
TGTGCCAGCAGCTTAGAGACAGGACAGAACGGGCAGTTCTTC
>TRBV20-1|few|TRBD1|TRBJ1-1
CSASRGQGRTEAFF
TGCAGTGCCAGCCGGGGACAGGGGAGAACTGAAGCTTTCTTT
>TRBV5-1|few|.|TRBJ2-2
CASSPGTLNTGELFF
TGCGCCAGCAGCCCCGGGACCCTAAACACCGGGGAGCTGTTTTTT
>TRBV20-1|many|.|TRBJ1-1
CSAKGPLLGNTEAFF
TGCAGTGCTAAGGGACCACTCTTGGGGAACACTGAAGCTTTCTTT
>TRBV11-2|many|.|TRBJ2-3
CASTLEGADTQYF
TGTGCCAGCACTCTTGAGGGGGCAGATACGCAGTATTTT
>TRBV20-1|few|.|TRBJ2-7
CSARAMTVKGEQYF
TGCAGTGCTAGAGCGATGACAGTCAAAGGCGAGCAGTACTTC
>TRBV5-1|few|TRBD1|TRBJ2-3
CASSSGTVSTDTQYF
TGCGCCAGCAGCTCCGGGACAGTAAGCACAGATACGCAGTATTTT
>TRBV6-1|many|TRBD1|TRBJ2-3
CASSGTGSFASTDTQYF
TGTGCCAGCAGTGGGACAGGGTCCTTTGCTAGCACAGATACGCAGTATTTT
>TRBV11-1|many|TRBD2|TRBJ2-1
CASSLVGRTSGSYNEQFF
TGTGCCAGCAGCTTAGTGGGCAGGACTAGCGGTTCCTACAATGAGCAGTTCTTC
>TRBV28|.|.|TRBJ1-4
CASSSPVGGGLFREKLFF
TGTGCCAGCAGTTCCCCTGTGGGGGGCGGACTCTTTAGAGAAAAACTGTTTTTT
>TRBV10-3|few|.|TRBJ2-7
CAIAGAAAYEQYF
TGTGCCATCGCTGGAGCCGCCGCCTACGAGCAGTACTTC
>TRBV20-1|.|TRBD2|TRBJ2-1
CSAPTSGSSYNEQFF
TGCAGTGCTCCCACTAGCGGGAGCTCCTACAATGAGCAGTTCTTC
>TRBV20-1|many|TRBD2|TRBJ2-7
CSAISRDYSYEQYF
TGCAGTGCAATCAGCCGGGACTACTCCTACGAGCAGTACTTC
>TRBV20-1|.|TRBD1|TRBJ2-7
CSARIITGQGAYEQYF
TGCAGTGCTCGAATAATTACCGGACAGGGGGCCTACGAGCAGTACTTC